The entry below describes one T cell receptor (beta chain). Antigen unknown. PCR primers comprised 60 Vbeta and 13 Jbeta primers. TCRdb's table, derived via immunoSEQ multiplex PCR, lists solely in-frame clones and lacks some. The sample comprises some 140,000 clones, around 85% of which are singletons, and approximately 8.3% rests with the top ten. This entry comes from a study of cytomegalovirus exposure and HLA in healthy donors. The study, taken as a whole, reports: As a later analysis revealed, most CMV-associated TCR beta chains appeared HLA-restricted. It was reported that the classifier diagnosed cytomegalovirus status with high specificity and sensitivity in both the original and validation cohorts. 16,951 TCR beta sequences were associated with HLA alleles at 0.05 false discovery rate in a later analysis.

The germline V gene has CDR1 LGHNA and CDR2 YSLEER. This CDR3 has 15 amino acids. V lost 0 bases to trimming and J lost 7 bases, with 10 bases between them. This TCR was sampled from a woman aged 45-65 years in good health and CMV-seropositive. Sample: PBMCs. This chain uses TRBV4-3 with TRBJ1-6; D is undetermined. CDR3 in amino acids: CASSQDQAGNSPLHF. The DNA of the CDR3 is TGCGCCAGCAGCCAAGATCAAGCGGGGAATTCACCCCTCCACTTT.